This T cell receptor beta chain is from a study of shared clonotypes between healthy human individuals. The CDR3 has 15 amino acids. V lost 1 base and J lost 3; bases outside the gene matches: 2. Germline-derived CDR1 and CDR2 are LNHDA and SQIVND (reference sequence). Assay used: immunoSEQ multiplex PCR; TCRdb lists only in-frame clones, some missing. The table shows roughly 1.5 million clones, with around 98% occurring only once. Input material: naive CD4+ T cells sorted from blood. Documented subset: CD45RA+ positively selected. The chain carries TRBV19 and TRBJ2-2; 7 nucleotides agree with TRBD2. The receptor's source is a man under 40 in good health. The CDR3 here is CASSIGAGYTGELFF. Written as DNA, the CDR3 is TGTGCCAGTAGTATAGGAGCGGGATACACCGGGGAGCTGTTTTTT.